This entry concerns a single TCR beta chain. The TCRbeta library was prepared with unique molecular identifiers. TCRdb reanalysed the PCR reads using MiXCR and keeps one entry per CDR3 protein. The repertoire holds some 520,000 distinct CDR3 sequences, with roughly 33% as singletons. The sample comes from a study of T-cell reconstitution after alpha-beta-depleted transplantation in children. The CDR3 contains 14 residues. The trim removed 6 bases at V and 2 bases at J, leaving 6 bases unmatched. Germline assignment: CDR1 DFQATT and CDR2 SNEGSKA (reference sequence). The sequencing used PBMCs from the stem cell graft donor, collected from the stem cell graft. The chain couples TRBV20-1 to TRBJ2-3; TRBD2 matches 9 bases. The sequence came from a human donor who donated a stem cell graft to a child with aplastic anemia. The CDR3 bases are TGCAGTGCAATAGCGGGAGCTTACACAGATACGCAGTATTTT. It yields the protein CSAIAGAYTDTQYF.